This T cell receptor beta chain originates from a study of blood T cell repertoires in COVID-19. The J segment lost 0 bases and the V segment lost 0 bases, leaving 8 bases of the junction unmatched. The CDR3 spans 20 residues. Germline V gene sequence: CDR1 SGDLS, CDR2 YYNGEE. In the original processing: Amplification with reference gene primers provided the estimates of nucleated cell counts. The table came from immunoSEQ multiplex PCR; TCRdb's copy has only in-frame clones and leaves some out. That table supplies the V and J calls and clone size; D and trimming were determined from the DNA. The sample lists under 100,000 clones, around three quarters occurring once.

Source material: peripheral blood. This clonotype originated in an elderly woman with active or convalescent COVID-19. J is TRBJ2-2 and V is TRBV9; 13 nucleotides agree with TRBD2. CDR3: CASSVGLAGGLTANTGELFF. CDR3 DNA: TGTGCCAGCAGCGTAGGACTAGCGGGGGGACTGACGGCGAACACCGGGGAGCTGTTTTTT.